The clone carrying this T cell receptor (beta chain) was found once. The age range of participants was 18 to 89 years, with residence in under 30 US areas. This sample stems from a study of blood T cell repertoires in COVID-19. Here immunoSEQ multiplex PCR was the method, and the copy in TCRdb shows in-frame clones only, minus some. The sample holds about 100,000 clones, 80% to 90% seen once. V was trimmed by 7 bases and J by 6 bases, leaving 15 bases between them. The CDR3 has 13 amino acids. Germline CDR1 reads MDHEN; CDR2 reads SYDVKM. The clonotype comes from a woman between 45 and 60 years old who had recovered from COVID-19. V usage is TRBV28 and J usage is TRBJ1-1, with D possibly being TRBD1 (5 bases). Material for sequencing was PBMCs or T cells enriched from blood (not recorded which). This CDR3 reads CASITTPGAEAFF. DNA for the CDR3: TGTGCCAGCATTACAACACCGGGGGCTGAAGCTTTCTTT.